The next 27 T cell receptor beta chains were all read from a single sample in a study of T cell responses to AZD1222 COVID-19 vaccine. TCRdb's table, derived via immunoSEQ multiplex PCR, lists solely in-frame clones and lacks some. The sample holds 150,000 to 180,000 clones, about 87% seen once. This sample comprised peripheral blood, obtained on day 0 of AZD1222 vaccination. These receptors all come from an adult in good health.

This clone is a singleton in its sample. This rearrangement joins TRBV21-1 to TRBJ2-2; the table's D call, TRBD2, was not checked against the DNA. TRBV21-1 is assigned pseudogene status. The CDR3 runs to 13 residues. The CDR3 region is CASLGLFTGELFF. Here the CDR3 DNA reads TGTGCCAGTCTGGGACTTTTCACCGGGGAGCTGTTTTTT.

V gene TRBV21-1 combines with J gene TRBJ2-7. TRBV21-1 is tagged as a pseudogene. This CDR3 is built from 13 residues. In DNA form, the CDR3 reads TGTGCCAGCAGCTCTCACCTCCGCTGCGAGCAGTACTTC. Translating gives CASSSHLRCEQYF.

This chain connects TRBV11-2 to TRBJ2-7, with D uncertain. The V gene lost 2 bases and the J gene lost 3 bases, with 5 bases spanning the gap. Germline assignment: CDR1 SGHAT and CDR2 FQNNGV. The CDR3 sequence is 12 residues long. The CDR3 protein is CASSLMVYEQYF. DNA for the CDR3: TGTGCCAGCAGCTTAATGGTCTACGAGCAGTACTTC. The full variable domain, completed using reference TRBV11-2 and TRBJ2-7, is EAGVAQSPRYKIIEKRQSVAFWCNPISGHATLYWYQQILGQGPKLLIQFQNNGVVDDSQLPKDRFSAERLKGVDSTLKIQPAKLEDSAVYLCASSLMVYEQYFGPGTRLTVT.

V gene TRBV6-5 combines with J gene TRBJ2-7; TRBD2 matches at 13 bases. This CDR3 spans 14 amino acids. Germline CDR1 reads MNHEY; CDR2 reads SVGAGI. V was clipped by 7 bases and J by 5 bases; unmatched bases: 5. The CDR3 DNA reads as TGTGCCAGCACCGCCGGGACTAGCGGGGACGAGCAGTACTTC. Protein product: CASTAGTSGDEQYF.

The chain combines TRBV27 with TRBJ1-2; possibly TRBD1 for D (6 bases). The V end was cut by 3 bases, the J end by 4 bases, with 12 bases between. Germline V gene sequence: CDR1 MNHEY, CDR2 SMNVEV (reference sequence). This CDR3 spans 14 amino acids. This CDR3 reads CASSFTGTSYGYTF. CDR3 bases: TGTGCCAGCAGTTTCACCGGGACAAGCTATGGCTACACCTTC.

The rearrangement uses TRBV4-1 and TRBJ2-1; TRBD2 is a possible D gene (6 bases). This CDR3 contains 16 residues. V lost 0 bases and J 4 bases, leaving 13 bases between the germline ends. Per the germline V gene, CDR1 is MGHRA and CDR2 is YSYEKL. CDR3 in amino acids: CASSQDGRGGYNEQFF. The CDR3 DNA is TGCGCCAGCAGCCAAGATGGGCGGGGAGGATACAATGAGCAGTTCTTC.

This rearrangement joins TRBV6-5 to TRBJ1-5; D gene ambiguous. Trimming removed 6 bases from V and 6 bases from J, with 12 bases in between. This CDR3 contains 13 residues. Germline CDR1 MNHEY, CDR2 SVGAGI. The chain's CDR3 is CASRGNEIQPQHF. CDR3 DNA: TGTGCCAGCAGGGGGAATGAGATTCAGCCCCAGCATTTT.

Regarding this clone: It is likely a read error, because the conserved phenylalanine at the end of the CDR3 is missing. The DNA is omitted, as the CDR3 cannot be located on it reliably, and the CDR3 follows TCRdb's listing. The chain joins TRBV25-1 to TRBJ1-4; the table's D call, TRBD1, was not checked against the DNA. Both ends counted, the CDR3 spans 16 residues. Germline CDR1 MGHDK, CDR2 SYGVNS. The CDR3 reads CASSEKNRALIAVYCS.

This chain links TRBV18 with TRBJ1-1; no firm D call. The CDR3 loop spans 13 amino acids. Per the germline V gene, CDR1 is KGHSH and CDR2 is LQKENI. Trimming took 3 bases from V and 8 from J, leaving 13 bases between them. The CDR3 sequence is CASSPAAQSEAFF. The CDR3 region has the DNA TGTGCCAGCTCACCTGCTGCGCAGTCGGAAGCTTTCTTT.

The V and J genes are TRBV7-8 and TRBJ1-4, with D perhaps TRBD1 (5 bases). V dropped 4 bases and J dropped 5 bases, with 11 bases sitting between them. This CDR3 has 14 residues. Germline CDR1 SGHVS, CDR2 FQNEAQ. This chain's CDR3 is CASSSGSGNEKLFF. The CDR3 coding sequence is TGTGCCAGCAGCTCCGGCTCAGGGAATGAAAAACTGTTTTTT.

The chain recombines TRBV12-3 or TRBV12-4 with TRBJ1-2; D is possibly TRBD1 (5 bases). With 5 bases removed from V and 3 bases from J, the gap between germline ends came to 7 bases. The CDR3 is 12 residues long. In nucleotides, the CDR3 is TGTGCCAGCAGTCCCAGGGACTATGGCTACACCTTC. Translation: CASSPRDYGYTF.

The V and J genes are TRBV20-1 and TRBJ2-3, with D possibly TRBD1 on 6 matching bases. CDR3 length: 16 amino acids. V lost 3 bases and J 5 bases, leaving 21 bases between the germline ends. CDR1 is DFQATT, CDR2 SNEGSKA, per germline (reference sequence). CDR3 amino acids: CSASSPGDGNGDTQYF. DNA for the CDR3: TGCAGTGCTAGTAGCCCAGGGGACGGGAATGGAGATACGCAGTATTTT.

The V and J genes are TRBV5-6 and TRBJ1-6; no reliable D call. Deletions cut 4 bases from V and 9 bases from J, with 17 bases between. This CDR3 is 15 amino acids long. Germline CDR1 is SGHDT and CDR2 is YYEEEE. The DNA of the CDR3 is TGTGCCAGCAGCAAGCCAGACCTGGGGAGTTCACCCCTCCACTTT. Residues: CASSKPDLGSSPLHF.

The V call is TRBV27, the J call TRBJ2-5; D is possibly TRBD1 or TRBD2 (5 bases each). Germline CDR1 MNHEY, CDR2 SMNVEV (reference sequence). The V and J ends lost 0 bases and 6 bases respectively, with 14 bases between them. The CDR3 totals 15 residues. CDR3 amino acids: CASSLSSGTQKTQYF. In DNA, the CDR3 is TGTGCCAGCAGTTTATCGAGTGGGACGCAAAAGACCCAGTACTTC.

The chain has TRBV7-9 and TRBJ2-7, with 7 bases fitting TRBD2. CDR3 size: 14 residues. Germline lookup yields CDR1 SEHNR and CDR2 FQNEAQ (reference sequence). Losses at the gene ends were 2 bases for V and 3 bases for J; bases not matched to a gene: 4. For the CDR3, the DNA is TGTGCCAGCAGCTTAAGGGAGGGGATCTACGAGCAGTACTTC. This codes for CASSLREGIYEQYF.

This chain joins TRBV27 and TRBJ1-4; D is unresolved. The CDR3 consists of 15 residues. V was cut by 2 bases and J by 4 bases, with 11 bases left in between. CDR1 and CDR2 (germline): MNHEY, SMNVEV (reference sequence). CDR3 coding DNA: TGTGCCAGCAGTTTAGGAGGGCGGGATAATGAAAAACTGTTTTTT. Translation: CASSLGGRDNEKLFF.

V gene TRBV6-2 or TRBV6-3 combines with J gene TRBJ2-2; TRBD2 matches at 11 bases. This CDR3 has 16 residues. The trim removed 4 bases at V and 5 bases at J, leaving 6 bases unmatched. The germline CDR1 and CDR2 sequences are MNHEY and SVGEGT. The CDR3 protein is CASSSLAGGRTGELFF. In nucleotides, the CDR3 is TGTGCCAGCAGTTCCCTAGCGGGGGGTAGAACCGGGGAGCTGTTTTTT.

The chain uses TRBV5-1 and TRBJ1-1, with D unresolved. The CDR3 extends over 13 amino acids. Trimming took off 2 bases at V and 3 bases at J, with 8 bases between the two ends. The germline V gene encodes CDR1 SGHRS and CDR2 YFSETQ. The CDR3 here is CASSFGGHTEAFF. For the CDR3, the DNA is TGCGCCAGCAGCTTCGGAGGGCACACTGAAGCTTTCTTT.

The V and J genes are TRBV6-5 and TRBJ1-1, with a possible D match to TRBD1 (5 bases). Germline V gene data show CDR1 as MNHEY and CDR2 as SVGAGI. There are 13 residues in the CDR3. V lost 11 bases and J 3 bases, leaving 16 bases between the germline ends. As DNA, the CDR3 is TGTGCCGCTCGTCGGGACTTCGACACTGAAGCTTTCTTT. Protein: CAARRDFDTEAFF.

The chain links TRBV7-2 to TRBJ2-3, with D possibly being TRBD2 (7 bases). Trimming took 3 bases from V and 7 from J, leaving 11 bases between them. CDR1 and CDR2 (germline): SGHTA, FQGNSA. This CDR3 has 13 amino acids. This CDR3 is CASSLGGPNTQYF. The CDR3 DNA reads as TGTGCCAGCAGCTTGGGGGGGCCGAATACGCAGTATTTT.

This clone was recorded once. V usage is TRBV27 and J usage is TRBJ2-5, with D unresolved. CDR1 and CDR2 from the germline V gene are MNHEY and SMNVEV (reference sequence). The CDR3 extends over 13 amino acids. Trimming pared 2 bases from V and 5 bases from J, leaving 9 bases between. The CDR3 DNA is TGTGCCAGCAGTTTAAGACGGCGGGAGACCCAGTACTTC. It encodes CASSLRRRETQYF.

The chain's CDR3 is CASSNPALAKNIQYF. The CDR3, as DNA: TGTGCCAGCAGTAATCCAGCCCTAGCCAAAAACATTCAGTACTTC. V and J are TRBV6-2 or TRBV6-3 and TRBJ2-4, with D uncertain. This CDR3 contains 15 residues. In germline, CDR1 is MNHEY, CDR2 SVGEGT. The V and J ends lost 5 bases and 0 bases respectively, with 11 bases between them.

The CDR3 nucleotides read TGCGCCAGCAGCCAAGATCACGGACTAGCGGGGAAGCAGTACTTC. Translating it yields CASSQDHGLAGKQYF. The V gene is TRBV4-3, the J gene TRBJ2-7; 12 bases line up with TRBD2. Trimming took 0 bases from V and 8 from J; bases not matched to a gene: 5. The CDR3 extends over 15 amino acids. Germline V lookup: CDR1 LGHNA, CDR2 YSLEER.

This clone was seen just once. This chain joins TRBV27 and TRBJ2-2; a possible D gene is TRBD2 (5 bases). In germline, CDR1 is MNHEY, CDR2 SMNVEV (reference sequence). Trimming removed 5 bases at V and 2 bases at J, with 12 bases between. This CDR3 is built from 15 residues. The CDR3 DNA reads as TGTGCCAGCAGTCGCCGAGCGGTAAACACCGGGGAGCTGTTTTTT. Translating it yields CASSRRAVNTGELFF.

The chain uses TRBV3-1 (or the pseudogene TRBV3-2) and TRBJ2-7; the match to TRBD1 covers 7 bases. The CDR3 totals 16 residues. Germline loops: CDR1 LGHDT, CDR2 YNNKEL (reference sequence). J lost 0 bases, V lost 0 bases, and 5 bases had no gene match. The CDR3: CASSQETGVLSYEQYF. The DNA of the CDR3 is TGTGCCAGCAGCCAAGAAACAGGGGTCCTCTCCTACGAGCAGTACTTC.

The chain joins TRBV11-2 to TRBJ1-4; TRBD1 is a possible D gene (5 bases). Trimming cost V 4 bases and J 0 bases, with 18 bases left between them. This CDR3 comprises 18 residues. In germline, CDR1 is SGHAT, CDR2 FQNNGV. In DNA, the CDR3 is TGTGCCAGCAGCTCTTACCCGGGGGTGGATGCAACTAATGAAAAACTGTTTTTT. It is translated as CASSSYPGVDATNEKLFF.

The V call is TRBV2, the J call TRBJ1-3; 7 positions agree with TRBD1. J lost 0 bases, V lost 7 bases, and 6 bases had no gene match. This CDR3 spans 15 amino acids. Germline V CDR1 and CDR2: SNHLY, FYNNEI. The CDR3: CASTRQGNSGNTIYF. The CDR3 bases are TGTGCCAGCACCCGACAGGGAAACTCTGGAAACACCATATATTTT.